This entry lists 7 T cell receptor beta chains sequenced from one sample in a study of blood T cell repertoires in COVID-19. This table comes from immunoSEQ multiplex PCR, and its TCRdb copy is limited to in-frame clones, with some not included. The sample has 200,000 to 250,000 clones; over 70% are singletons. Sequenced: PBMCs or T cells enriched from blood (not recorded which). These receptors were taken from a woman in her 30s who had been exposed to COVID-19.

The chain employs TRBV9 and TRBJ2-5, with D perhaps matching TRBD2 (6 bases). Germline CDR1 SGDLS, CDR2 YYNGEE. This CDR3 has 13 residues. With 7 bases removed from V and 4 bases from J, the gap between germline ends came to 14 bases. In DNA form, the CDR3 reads TGTGCCAGCGCCCAAAGGGGAGGAGAGACCCAGTACTTC. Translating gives CASAQRGGETQYF.

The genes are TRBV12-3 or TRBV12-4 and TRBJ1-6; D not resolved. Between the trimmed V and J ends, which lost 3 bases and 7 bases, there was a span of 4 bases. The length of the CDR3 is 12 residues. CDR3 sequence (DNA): TGTGCCAGCAGTTTCGTAAATTCACCCCTCCACTTT. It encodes CASSFVNSPLHF.

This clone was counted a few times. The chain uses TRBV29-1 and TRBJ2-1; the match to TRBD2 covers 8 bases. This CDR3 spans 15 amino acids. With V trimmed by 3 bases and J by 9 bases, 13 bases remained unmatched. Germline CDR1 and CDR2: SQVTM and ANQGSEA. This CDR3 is CSVERNGRALGEQFF. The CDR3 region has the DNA TGCAGCGTTGAGAGAAACGGGAGGGCTTTAGGTGAGCAGTTCTTC.

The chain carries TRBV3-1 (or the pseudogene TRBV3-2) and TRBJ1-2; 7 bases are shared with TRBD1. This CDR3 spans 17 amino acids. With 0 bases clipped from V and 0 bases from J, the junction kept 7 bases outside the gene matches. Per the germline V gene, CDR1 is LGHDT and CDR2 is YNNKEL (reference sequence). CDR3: CASSQERGPMANYGYTF. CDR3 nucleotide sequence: TGTGCCAGCAGCCAAGAAAGGGGGCCCATGGCTAACTATGGCTACACCTTC.

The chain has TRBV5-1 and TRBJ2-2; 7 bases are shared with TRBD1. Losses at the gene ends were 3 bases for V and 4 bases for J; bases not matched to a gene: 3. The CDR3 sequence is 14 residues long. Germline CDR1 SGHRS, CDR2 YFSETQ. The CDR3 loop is CASSYRQGTGELFF. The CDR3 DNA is TGCGCCAGCAGCTACAGACAGGGCACCGGGGAGCTGTTTTTT. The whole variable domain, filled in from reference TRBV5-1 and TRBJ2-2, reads KAGVTQTPRYLIKTRGQQVTLSCSPISGHRSVSWYQQTPGQGLQFLFEYFSETQRNKGNFPGRFSGRQFSNSRSEMNVSTLELGDSALYLCASSYRQGTGELFFGEGSRLTVL.

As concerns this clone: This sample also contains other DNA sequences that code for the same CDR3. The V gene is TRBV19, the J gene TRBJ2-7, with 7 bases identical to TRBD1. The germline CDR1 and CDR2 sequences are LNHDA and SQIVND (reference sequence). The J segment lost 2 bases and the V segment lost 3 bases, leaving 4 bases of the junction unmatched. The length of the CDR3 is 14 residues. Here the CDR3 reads CASSIYRGPYEQYF. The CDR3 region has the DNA TGTGCCAGTAGTATTTACAGGGGTCCCTACGAGCAGTACTTC.

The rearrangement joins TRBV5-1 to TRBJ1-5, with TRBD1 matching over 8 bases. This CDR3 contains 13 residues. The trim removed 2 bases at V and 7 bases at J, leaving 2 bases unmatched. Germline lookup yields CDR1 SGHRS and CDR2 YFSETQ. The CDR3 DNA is TGCGCCAGCAGCTTTGGACAGGGCCAGCCCCAGCATTTT. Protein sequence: CASSFGQGQPQHF. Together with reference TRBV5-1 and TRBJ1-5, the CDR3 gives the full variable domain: KAGVTQTPRYLIKTRGQQVTLSCSPISGHRSVSWYQQTPGQGLQFLFEYFSETQRNKGNFPGRFSGRQFSNSRSEMNVSTLELGDSALYLCASSFGQGQPQHFGDGTRLSIL.